Each of the 26 T cell receptor beta chains below was sequenced from the same sample in a study of blood T cell repertoires in COVID-19 (dated by TCRdb to about 2020). The library was made by the immunoSEQ multiplex PCR assay. The table was pulled from immuneACCESS by TCRdb, which kept in-frame rearrangements only. Such tables lose some clones; where checked, under half of the loss comes from unresolved V genes, and the rest has no known cause. The sample has about 250,000 clones on record, around three quarters of them singletons. In total, the top ten clones hold around 3.4% of the sample. Sequences were obtained from peripheral blood. These receptors came from a woman older than 75 with acute or convalescent COVID-19.

J is TRBJ1-1 and V is TRBV2; D remains unclear. The germline gives CDR1 SNHLY, CDR2 FYNNEI. Trimming shortened V by 7 bases and J by 0 bases, and 9 bases separated the two germline ends. The CDR3 loop spans 13 amino acids. CDR3 loop: CASTFTLNTEAFF. CDR3 bases: TGTGCCAGCACTTTTACACTGAACACTGAAGCTTTCTTT. Looking up the rest from reference TRBV2 and TRBJ1-1 gives the full variable domain: EPEVTQTPSHQVTQMGQEVILRCVPISNHLYFYWYRQILGQKVEFLVSFYNNEISEKSEIFDDQFSVERPDGSNFTLKIRSTKLEDSAMYFCASTFTLNTEAFFGQGTRLTVV.

Many counts were recorded for this clone. The CDR3 DNA follows: TGTGCCAGCAGCTACGCAGCGAGCTCCTACAATGAGCAGTTCTTC. Translation gives CASSYAASSYNEQFF. The chain recombines TRBV11-2 with TRBJ2-1; D uncertain. In germline, CDR1 is SGHAT, CDR2 FQNNGV. Trimming left V 4 bases short and J 0 bases short, with 10 bases between. The CDR3 has 15 amino acids.

The chain is built from TRBV2 and TRBJ1-2; TRBD1 matches at 9 bases. The CDR3 runs 14 residues. The junction had 5 bases not matched to a gene; V was cut back by 5 bases and J by 4 bases. CDR1 SNHLY and CDR2 FYNNEI come from the germline V gene. In DNA form, the CDR3 reads TGTGCCAGCAGTCCCGGGACAGGGCGCTATGGCTACACCTTC. The encoded protein is CASSPGTGRYGYTF.

This sequence joins TRBV5-1 and TRBJ2-1; D not certain. CDR1 and CDR2 (germline): SGHRS, YFSETQ. V was clipped by 1 base and J by 5 bases, with 7 bases between them. CDR3 size: 13 residues. CDR3 DNA: TGCGCCAGCAGCTTGAGCATAAACAATGAGCAGTTCTTC. Translated, it gives CASSLSINNEQFF. The whole variable domain, remainder taken from reference TRBV5-1 and TRBJ2-1, is KAGVTQTPRYLIKTRGQQVTLSCSPISGHRSVSWYQQTPGQGLQFLFEYFSETQRNKGNFPGRFSGRQFSNSRSEMNVSTLELGDSALYLCASSLSINNEQFFGPGTRLTVL.

With regard to this clone: At the DNA level, this CDR3 is encoded by other sequences in the same sample as well. The genes are TRBV6-5 and TRBJ2-3, with 7 bases fitting TRBD1. The germline CDR1 and CDR2 sequences are MNHEY and SVGAGI. After removal of 8 bases from V and 4 bases from J, the junction contained 9 bases not matched to a gene. The CDR3 is 14 amino acids. Here the CDR3 reads CASRPDRVSDTQYF. The CDR3 DNA reads TGTGCCAGCCGGCCTGACAGGGTCTCAGATACGCAGTATTTT.

The chain is built from TRBV4-1 and TRBJ1-5; D is unresolved. The CDR3 is 16 amino acids. Between the trimmed V and J ends, which lost 0 bases and 0 bases, there was a span of 9 bases. CDR1 is MGHRA, CDR2 YSYEKL, per germline. In nucleotides, the CDR3 is TGCGCCAGCAGCCAAGATCCAGATTTTAGCAATCAGCCCCAGCATTTT. This sequence encodes CASSQDPDFSNQPQHF.

The rearrangement joins TRBV18 to TRBJ2-7, with TRBD1 matching 10 bases. CDR1 and CDR2 (germline): KGHSH, LQKENI. With 3 bases clipped from V and 5 bases from J, the junction kept 10 bases outside the gene matches. The CDR3 covers 16 residues. The CDR3 nucleotides are TGTGCCAGCTCACCCGCACCGGGACAGGGGTCTAACGAGCAGTACTTC. Its translation: CASSPAPGQGSNEQYF.

This clone occurred a few times. The chain employs TRBV24-1 and TRBJ2-7, with TRBD1 as a possible D gene (5 bases). The CDR3 is 16 amino acids. Trimming removed 5 bases at V and 1 base at J, with 17 bases between. Looked up from germline, CDR1 is KGHDR and CDR2 is SFDVKD. Here the CDR3 reads CATSGVFREGSYEQYF. Here the CDR3 DNA reads TGTGCCACCAGTGGGGTCTTCAGGGAAGGATCCTACGAGCAGTACTTC.

This clone showed up just a few times. The V gene is TRBV9, the J gene TRBJ1-2, with TRBD1 matching 7 bases. Germline V gives CDR1 SGDLS, CDR2 YYNGEE. The CDR3 has 15 residues. V lost 3 bases to trimming and J lost 2 bases; unmatched junction nucleotides: 7. This CDR3 reads CASSARGQSNYGYTF. As DNA, the CDR3 is TGTGCCAGCAGCGCCCGGGGACAGAGCAACTATGGCTACACCTTC.

The rearrangement joins TRBV9 to TRBJ2-7; TRBD2 is a possible D gene (5 bases). V dropped 0 bases and J dropped 3 bases, with 10 bases sitting between them. Germline CDR1 is SGDLS and CDR2 is YYNGEE. The CDR3 loop spans 14 amino acids. The CDR3 nucleotides are TGTGCCAGCAGCGTAGCACCGGGAAACTACGAGCAGTACTTC. It encodes CASSVAPGNYEQYF.

This clone was found once. The same CDR3 is also encoded by other DNA sequences in this sample. The CDR3 loop reads CASSLEAGGGYGYTF. CDR3 nucleotide sequence: TGCGCCAGCAGCTTGGAGGCAGGAGGAGGCTATGGCTACACCTTC. V and J are TRBV5-1 and TRBJ1-2; D uncertain. The V gene's germline CDR1 is SGHRS and CDR2 YFSETQ. The CDR3 has 15 residues. V lost 0 bases, J lost 4 bases, and 13 bases lay in between.

The V and J genes are TRBV2 and TRBJ1-1; a weak D match, TRBD1 (6 bases). Germline V gene sequence: CDR1 SNHLY, CDR2 FYNNEI. The CDR3 runs to 15 residues. V shed 1 base and J shed 3 bases, with 12 bases lying between them. The CDR3 nucleotides are TGTGCCAGCAGTGAAGGCACAGGGACGTACACTGAAGCTTTCTTT. Translated: CASSEGTGTYTEAFF. The full variable domain, rest sourced from reference TRBV2 and TRBJ1-1, is EPEVTQTPSHQVTQMGQEVILRCVPISNHLYFYWYRQILGQKVEFLVSFYNNEISEKSEIFDDQFSVERPDGSNFTLKIRSTKLEDSAMYFCASSEGTGTYTEAFFGQGTRLTVV.

V is TRBV6-5 and J is TRBJ1-6; no clear D gene. CDR1 is MNHEY, CDR2 SVGAGI, per germline. The CDR3 sequence is 16 residues long. Trimming removed 0 bases from V and 2 bases from J, with 8 bases in between. CDR3 loop: CASSYSGRAYNSPLHF. DNA of the CDR3: TGTGCCAGCAGTTACTCGGGGAGGGCCTATAATTCACCCCTCCACTTT.

This chain joins TRBV7-6 and TRBJ2-2; 7 bases agree with TRBD1. Per germline, CDR1 SGHVS and CDR2 FNYEAQ. Unmatched junction bases numbered 2, after V lost 1 base and J lost 3 bases. CDR3 length: 15 residues. The CDR3 DNA reads as TGTGCCAGCAGCTTAGAGGGACAGCACACCGGGGAGCTGTTTTTT. Translation: CASSLEGQHTGELFF.

The rearrangement uses TRBV9 and TRBJ2-2; tentative D call: TRBD2 (6 bases). Germline V gives CDR1 SGDLS, CDR2 YYNGEE. Between the trimmed V and J ends, which lost 0 bases and 2 bases, there was a span of 11 bases. There are 16 residues in the CDR3. CDR3 sequence reads: CASSVGRDINTGELFF. Here the CDR3 DNA reads TGTGCCAGCAGCGTAGGGCGGGATATAAACACCGGGGAGCTGTTTTTT.

This chain joins TRBV6-5 and TRBJ1-3; D not certain. CDR1 MNHEY and CDR2 SVGAGI come from the germline V gene. Trimming shortened V by 4 bases and J by 4 bases, and 8 bases separated the two germline ends. The CDR3 runs 13 residues. The CDR3 loop is CASSSSSGNTIYF. CDR3 in DNA: TGTGCCAGCAGTTCCTCATCGGGAAACACCATATATTTT.

This clone has only a few counts. The chain carries TRBV6-5 and TRBJ1-4; D is perhaps TRBD1 (6 bases). Trimming stripped 7 bases from V and 4 bases from J, with 10 bases between. Germline-derived CDR1 and CDR2 are MNHEY and SVGAGI. The CDR3 spans 13 residues. The CDR3 sequence is CASKGHLNEKLFF. The CDR3 region has the DNA TGTGCCAGCAAGGGACACCTTAATGAAAAACTGTTTTTT.

The gene calls are TRBV7-2 and TRBJ1-5; 8 nucleotides align to TRBD1. Germline loops: CDR1 SGHTA, CDR2 FQGNSA. With V trimmed by 5 bases and J by 6 bases, 9 bases remained unmatched. The CDR3 extends over 15 amino acids. CDR3 nucleotide sequence: TGTGCCAGCAGCACCGGGACAGGTGGTTTTCAGCCCCAGCATTTT. Translation: CASSTGTGGFQPQHF.

CDR3 sequence: CASSSSGGIASSYNEQFF. CDR3 DNA: TGTGCCAGCAGTTCATCAGGGGGTATAGCGAGCTCCTACAATGAGCAGTTCTTC. The V gene is TRBV27, the J gene TRBJ2-1, with 7 bases that match TRBD1. Germline loops: CDR1 MNHEY, CDR2 SMNVEV (reference sequence). V lost 4 bases to trimming and J lost 0 bases; unmatched junction nucleotides: 12. This CDR3 comprises 18 residues.

J is TRBJ1-4 and V is TRBV19; 7 nucleotides align to TRBD1. The V gene's germline CDR1 is LNHDA and CDR2 SQIVND (reference sequence). CDR3 length: 14 residues. After removal of 6 bases from V and 3 bases from J, the junction contained 4 bases not matched to a gene. CDR3 sequence (DNA): TGTGCCAGTAGGCCGGGACAGTCTAATGAAAAACTGTTTTTT. Protein: CASRPGQSNEKLFF.

The chain carries TRBV4-1 and TRBJ2-1, with 7 bases that match TRBD2. CDR3 length: 14 residues. Germline V gene data show CDR1 as MGHRA and CDR2 as YSYEKL. V lost 4 bases and J lost 6; bases outside the gene matches: 6. CDR3 loop: CASSLRGRVNEQFF. CDR3 bases: TGCGCCAGCAGCCTTCGTGGGAGGGTCAATGAGCAGTTCTTC.

This clone has more than one count but fewer than ten. V gene TRBV2 combines with J gene TRBJ1-5; possible D gene TRBD1, 6 bases. This CDR3 region has 15 residues. Germline values: CDR1 SNHLY, CDR2 FYNNEI. V lost 4 bases to trimming and J lost 0 bases, with 10 bases between them. The CDR3 is CASSGETGSNQPQHF. CDR3 sequence (DNA): TGTGCCAGCAGTGGTGAGACAGGTAGCAATCAGCCCCAGCATTTT.

The V and J genes are TRBV6-5 and TRBJ2-5; D is perhaps TRBD1 (5 bases). Trimming removed 6 bases at V and 1 base at J, with 15 bases between. Germline values: CDR1 MNHEY, CDR2 SVGAGI. This CDR3 region has 15 residues. DNA of the CDR3: TGTGCCAGCAGCCCCACAGGCGATTCCCAAGAGACCCAGTACTTC. It translates to CASSPTGDSQETQYF.

CDR3 in DNA: TGTGCTAGTGGTTCTAAGACAGGGTCGGACGAGCAGTACTTC. It specifies CASGSKTGSDEQYF. This chain connects TRBV12-5 to TRBJ2-7, with 7 bases aligning to TRBD1. The V gene's germline CDR1 is LGHNT and CDR2 FRNRAP. Losses at the gene ends were 4 bases for V and 5 bases for J; bases not matched to a gene: 8. This CDR3 region has 14 residues.

The rearrangement uses TRBV6-5 and TRBJ2-2; D is perhaps TRBD2 (7 bases). The ends were cut back, 7 bases at V and 4 bases at J, with 13 bases in the middle. Germline V CDR1 and CDR2: MNHEY, SVGAGI. The CDR3 loop spans 14 amino acids. The CDR3 sequence is CASTVGGGTGELFF. CDR3 coding DNA: TGTGCCAGCACCGTAGGGGGGGGCACCGGGGAGCTGTTTTTT.

This clone was counted a single time. The chain couples TRBV25-1 to TRBJ1-2; D may be TRBD1 (5 bases). V gave up 1 base and J gave up 5 bases, with 11 bases separating them. Germline CDR1 is MGHDK and CDR2 is SYGVNS. This CDR3 comprises 14 residues. The CDR3 bases are TGTGCCAGCAGTGAATGGGGCAGGGATTATGGCTACACCTTC. Amino acids: CASSEWGRDYGYTF.